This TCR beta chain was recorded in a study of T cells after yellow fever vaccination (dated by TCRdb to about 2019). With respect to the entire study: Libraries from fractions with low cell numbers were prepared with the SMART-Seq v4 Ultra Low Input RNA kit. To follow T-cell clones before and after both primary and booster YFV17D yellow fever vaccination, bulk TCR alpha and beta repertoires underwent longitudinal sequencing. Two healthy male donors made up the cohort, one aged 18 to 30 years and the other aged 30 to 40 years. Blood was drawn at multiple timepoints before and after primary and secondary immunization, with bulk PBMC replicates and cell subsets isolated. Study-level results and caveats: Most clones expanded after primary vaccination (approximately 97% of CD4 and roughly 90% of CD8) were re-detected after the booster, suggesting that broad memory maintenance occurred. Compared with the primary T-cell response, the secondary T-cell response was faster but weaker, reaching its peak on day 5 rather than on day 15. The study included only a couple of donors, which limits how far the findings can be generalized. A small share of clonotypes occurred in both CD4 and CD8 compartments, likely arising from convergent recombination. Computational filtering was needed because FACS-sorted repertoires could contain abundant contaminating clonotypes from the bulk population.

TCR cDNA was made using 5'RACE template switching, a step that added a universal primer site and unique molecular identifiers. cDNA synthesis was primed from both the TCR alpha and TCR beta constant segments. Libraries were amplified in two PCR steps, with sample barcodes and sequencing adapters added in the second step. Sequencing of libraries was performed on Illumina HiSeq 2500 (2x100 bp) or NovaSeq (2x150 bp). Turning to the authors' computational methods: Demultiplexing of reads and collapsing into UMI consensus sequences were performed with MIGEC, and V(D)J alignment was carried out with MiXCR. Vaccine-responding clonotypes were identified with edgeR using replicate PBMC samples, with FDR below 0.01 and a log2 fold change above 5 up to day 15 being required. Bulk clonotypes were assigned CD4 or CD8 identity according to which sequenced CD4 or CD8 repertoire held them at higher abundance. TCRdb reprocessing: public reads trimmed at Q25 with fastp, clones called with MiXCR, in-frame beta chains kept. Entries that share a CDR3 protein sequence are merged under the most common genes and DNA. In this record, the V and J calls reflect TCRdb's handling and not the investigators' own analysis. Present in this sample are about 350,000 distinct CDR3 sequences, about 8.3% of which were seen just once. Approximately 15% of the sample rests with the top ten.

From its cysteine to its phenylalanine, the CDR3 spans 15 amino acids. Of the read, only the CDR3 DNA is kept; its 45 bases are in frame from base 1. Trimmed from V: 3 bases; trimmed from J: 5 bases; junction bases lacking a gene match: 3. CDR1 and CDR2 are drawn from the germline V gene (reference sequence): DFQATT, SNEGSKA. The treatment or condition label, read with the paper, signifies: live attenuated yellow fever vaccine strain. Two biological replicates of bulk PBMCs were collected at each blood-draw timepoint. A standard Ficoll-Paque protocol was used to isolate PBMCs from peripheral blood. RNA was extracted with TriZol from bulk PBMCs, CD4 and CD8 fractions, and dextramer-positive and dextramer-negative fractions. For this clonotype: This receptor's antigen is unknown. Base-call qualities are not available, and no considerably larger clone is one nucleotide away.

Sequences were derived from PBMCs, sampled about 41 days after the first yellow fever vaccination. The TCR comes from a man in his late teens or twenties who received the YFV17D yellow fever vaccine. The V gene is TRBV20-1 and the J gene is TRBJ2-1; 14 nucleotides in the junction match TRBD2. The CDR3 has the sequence CSARATSGGDNEQFF. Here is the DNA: TGCAGTGCTAGGGCGACTAGCGGGGGGGACAATGAGCAGTTCTTC.